This T cell receptor (beta chain) was recorded in a study of blood T cell repertoires in COVID-19. Study details: Sources were T cells, B-cell-depleted T cells, or PBMCs; the material itself was cDNA or gDNA.

TCRdb's table, derived via immunoSEQ multiplex PCR, lists solely in-frame clones and lacks some. The sample comprises roughly 90,000 clones, more than 85% of which are singletons, and under 6% rests with the top ten. V was shortened by 0 bases and J by 5 bases, with 13 bases between the two germline ends. The germline CDR1 and CDR2 sequences are MRHNA and SNTAGT. The CDR3 loop spans 16 amino acids. The genes are TRBV6-4 and TRBJ2-2; D possibly corresponds to TRBD2 (5 bases). The sample comprised peripheral blood. This TCR derives from a man aged 40-50 years with acute or convalescent COVID-19. Here the CDR3 DNA reads TGTGCCAGCAGTGACTCGAGGGCAGGCTGGACCGGGGAGCTGTTTTTT. Amino acids: CASSDSRAGWTGELFF.